What follows is one T cell receptor (beta chain) and its context. Its antigen is unidentified. Assay used: immunoSEQ multiplex PCR; TCRdb lists only in-frame clones, some missing. The sample contains 50,000 to 65,000 clones, 75% to 90% of which appear only once. This entry comes from a study of OX40 agonist ivuxolimab in advanced cancers. Across the study: The dose-escalation cohort had hepatocellular carcinoma, melanoma, renal cell or head and neck cancer.

Notes on the study in general: At doses 0.1 to 3.0 mg/kg, CD4+ and CD8+ clones expanded. Compared with CD4+, CD8+ T cells on average had more expanded clones. In a subset of nonresponders, normalized T-cell clonal expansion was also low.

Trimming at V came to 2 bases and at J to 4 bases, leaving 7 bases not matched to a gene. Germline CDR1 SGHRS, CDR2 YFSETQ. The CDR3 is 17 amino acids. The receptor comes from an adult with an advanced solid tumor such as melanoma, head and neck, liver or kidney cancer. The material sequenced was CD4+ or CD8+ T cells sorted from blood, taken in a trial of the OX40 agonist ivuxolimab. V and J are TRBV5-1 and TRBJ2-3; 13 bases agree with TRBD2. CDR3 coding DNA: TGCGCCAGCAGCTTCGGGACTAGCGGGGATTTATCAGATACGCAGTATTTT. Protein: CASSFGTSGDLSDTQYF.